This is a list of T cell receptor beta chains from one sample in a study of blood T cell repertoires in COVID-19. Sequencing used immunoSEQ multiplex PCR; TCRdb keeps in-frame clones, though not all of them. Seen here are 100,000 to 150,000 clones, 88% observed once, and the top ten hold 1.5%. The sequenced sample consisted of peripheral blood. The receptors here all came from a human donor in a cohort sampled during active COVID-19. The CDR3 runs from the conserved cysteine through the conserved F or W. D genes are given only for firm matches. Clone sizes are given selectively: once, few, many, or a class where the clone is expanded.

TRBJ1-4 TRBV7-6 TRBD1 NA 15 TGTGCCAGCAGCTCGACAGACAGGGTGGTTGAAAAACTGTTTTTT CASSSTDRVVEKLFF
TRBJ2-7 TRBV28 TRBD2 NA 15 TGTGCCAGCAGTTTACTGCTAGCGGGGGGATACGAGCAGTACTTC CASSLLLAGGYEQYF
TRBJ2-1 TRBV18 NA NA 14 TGTGCCAGCTCATCCGGACACTCCTACAATGAGCAGTTCTTC CASSSGHSYNEQFF
TRBJ2-2 TRBV6-1 TRBD2 NA 18 TGTGCCAGCAGTGAATGGGGAGCGGGGGTTTTGGTCGCCGGGGAGCTGTTTTTT CASSEWGAGVLVAGELFF
TRBJ1-4 TRBV29-1 NA NA 14 TGCAGCGTCCACCCCAGGCTGGCTAATGAAAAACTGTTTTTT CSVHPRLANEKLFF
TRBJ2-5 TRBV28 TRBD1 NA 13 TGTGCCAGCGGACGGACAGGGCTAGAGACCCAGTACTTC CASGRTGLETQYF
TRBJ2-1 TRBV10-2 NA NA 15 TGCGCCAGCAGTGAGGCGCCTAGCTCCTACAATGAGCAGTTCTTC CASSEAPSSYNEQFF
TRBJ2-2 TRBV28 TRBD2 once 16 TGTGCCAGCAGTCGGGGAGGGGCGGGGACGGCCGGGGAGCTGTTTTTT CASSRGGAGTAGELFF
TRBJ2-4 TRBV5-1 TRBD1 NA 13 TGCGCCAGCAGCCGGACAGGGGAGAACATTCAGTACTTC CASSRTGENIQYF
TRBJ2-7 TRBV3-1/TRBV3-2 TRBD2 NA 17 TGTGCCAGCAGCCAAGTAACTAGCGGGTCTAGCTCCTACGAGCAGTACTTC CASSQVTSGSSSYEQYF
TRBJ2-1 TRBV4-1 TRBD2 NA 16 TGCGCCAGCAGCCATCCACTAGCGGAAAGGCGAAATGAGCAGTTCTTC CASSHPLAERRNEQFF
TRBJ2-5 TRBV6-4 TRBD2 NA 16 TGTGCCAGCAGTGTGCGACTAGCGGGGTTGTTTGTGGCCCAGTACTTC CASSVRLAGLFVAQYF
TRBJ2-5 TRBV27 NA NA 13 TGTGCCAGCAGTTTATCTCCTCTAGTACCCCAGTACTTC CASSLSPLVPQYF
TRBJ2-2 TRBV27 TRBD2 NA 16 TGTGCCAGCAGTTTATCGCTAGCGGGAGTAACCGGGGAGCTGTTTTTT CASSLSLAGVTGELFF
TRBJ1-2 TRBV6-5 TRBD1 once 15 TGTGCCACCACCCCCAGGGGGAAACTCAACTATGGCTACACCTTC CATTPRGKLNYGYTF
TRBJ1-6 TRBV5-1 TRBD1 NA 14 TGCGCCAGCAGCTCCCAGGGGGGAAATTCACCCCTCCACTTT CASSSQGGNSPLHF
TRBJ2-3 TRBV5-6 NA NA 14 TGTGCCAGCAGCTATGGGACACCACAAGATACGCAGTATTTT CASSYGTPQDTQYF
TRBJ2-2 TRBV7-6 NA few 15 TGTGCCAGCAGCTTAGAAAGGGGAAACACCGGGGAGCTGTTTTTT CASSLERGNTGELFF
TRBJ2-3 TRBV6-5 TRBD1 NA 15 TGTGCCAGCAGCGTCCGGGACAGTCTCACAGATACGCAGTATTTT CASSVRDSLTDTQYF
TRBJ2-7 TRBV4-1 TRBD2 NA 17 TGCGCCAGCAGCCCTTACCCGACTAGCGGAGCGAAGGGCGAGCAGTACTTC CASSPYPTSGAKGEQYF
TRBJ2-1 TRBV6-5 NA once 16 TGTGCCAGCAGTTACTCGGGGCAGGCGACCTACAATGAGCAGTTCTTC CASSYSGQATYNEQFF
TRBJ1-2 TRBV4-1 TRBD1 few 15 TGCGCCAGCAGCCCGGGGACAGAGCAACTCTATGGCTACACCTTC CASSPGTEQLYGYTF
TRBJ2-5 TRBV5-4 TRBD2 few 14 TGTGCCAGCAGCATAGCGGGGGGTTCGGAAACTAGGTACTTC CASSIAGGSETRYF
TRBJ2-1 TRBV24-1 TRBD1 NA 16 TGTGCCACCAGTGATCCCCGGACAGGGCGGGCAGGTGAGCAGTTCTTC CATSDPRTGRAGEQFF
TRBJ2-1 TRBV18 NA few 14 TGTGCCAGCTCACCGTCCCACTCATCGAATGAGCAGTTCTTC CASSPSHSSNEQFF
TRBJ2-7 TRBV2 NA few 16 TGTGCCAGCAGCCCCCCCCGGCGGGGCACCAACTACGAGCAGTACTTC CASSPPRRGTNYEQYF
TRBJ1-6 TRBV7-9 TRBD1 NA 15 TGTGCCAGCAGCCAGGGGGCAACGAGTGATTCACCCCTCCACTTT CASSQGATSDSPLHF
TRBJ2-3 TRBV7-7 NA NA 15 TGTGCTAGCAGCCCGACTAGTTATGTCACAGATACGCAGTATTTT CASSPTSYVTDTQYF
TRBJ2-7 TRBV7-9 NA NA 13 TGTGCCAGCAGCCTAATTCCTCTCGCCGAGCAGTACTTC CASSLIPLAEQYF
TRBJ1-1 TRBV5-1 NA NA 14 TGCGCCAGCACCCTGGGGGCGGGGAACACTGAAGCTTTCTTT CASTLGAGNTEAFF
TRBJ1-1 TRBV3-1/TRBV3-2 NA NA 14 TGTGCCAGCAGCCAAGGGTACGGGAACACTGAAGCTTTCTTT CASSQGYGNTEAFF
TRBJ2-5 TRBV7-9 NA NA 14 TGTGCCAGCACCCTTGGGGCAGGAGAAGAGACCCAGTACTTC CASTLGAGEETQYF
TRBJ2-4 TRBV28 NA NA 13 TGTGCCAGCAGTTCCCTAGCCAAAAACATTCAGTACTTC CASSSLAKNIQYF
TRBJ1-1 TRBV6-5 NA NA 12 TGTGTCAGCCCGTCCCCGGGGACTGAAGCTTTCTTT CVSPSPGTEAFF
TRBJ2-7 TRBV5-1 TRBD1 NA 14 TGCGCCAGCAGCTTGTACGACAGGGCCTACGAGCAGTACTTC CASSLYDRAYEQYF
TRBJ2-7 TRBV7-2 NA once 14 TGTGCCAGCACCCTGACAGCTAGCTCCTACGAGCAGTACTTC CASTLTASSYEQYF
TRBJ2-3 TRBV7-5 NA NA 14 TGTGCCAGAGGTTTGCGGGGGGTGAGAGATACGCAGTATTTT CARGLRGVRDTQYF